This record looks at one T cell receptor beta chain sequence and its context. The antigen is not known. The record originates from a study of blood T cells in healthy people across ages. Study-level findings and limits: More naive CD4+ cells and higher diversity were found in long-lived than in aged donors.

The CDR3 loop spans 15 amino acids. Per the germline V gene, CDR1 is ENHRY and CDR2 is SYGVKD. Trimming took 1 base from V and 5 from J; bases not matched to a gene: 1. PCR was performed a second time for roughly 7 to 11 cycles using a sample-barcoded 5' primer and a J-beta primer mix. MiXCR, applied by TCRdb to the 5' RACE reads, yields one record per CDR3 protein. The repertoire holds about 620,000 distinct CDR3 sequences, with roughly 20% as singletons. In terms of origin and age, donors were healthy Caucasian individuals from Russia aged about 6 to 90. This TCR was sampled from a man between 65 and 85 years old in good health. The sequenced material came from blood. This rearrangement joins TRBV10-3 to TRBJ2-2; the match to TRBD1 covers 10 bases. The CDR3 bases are TGTGCCATCAGTGAGTGGACAGGGGGGACCGGGGAGCTGTTTTTT. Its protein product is CAISEWTGGTGELFF.